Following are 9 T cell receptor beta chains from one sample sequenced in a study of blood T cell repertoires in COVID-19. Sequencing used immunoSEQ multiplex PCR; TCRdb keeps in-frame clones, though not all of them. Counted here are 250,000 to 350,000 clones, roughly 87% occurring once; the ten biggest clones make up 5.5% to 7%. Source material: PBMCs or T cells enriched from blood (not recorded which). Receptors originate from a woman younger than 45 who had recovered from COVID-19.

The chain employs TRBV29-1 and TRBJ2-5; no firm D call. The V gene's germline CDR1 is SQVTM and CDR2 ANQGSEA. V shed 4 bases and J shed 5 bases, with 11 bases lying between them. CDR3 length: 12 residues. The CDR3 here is CSVGTARETQYF. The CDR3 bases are TGCAGCGTTGGAACGGCGCGGGAGACCCAGTACTTC.

CDR3 amino acids: CAWSVLGSSGYTF. The DNA of the CDR3 is TGTGCCTGGAGTGTTTTGGGTAGCAGCGGCTACACCTTC. The gene calls are TRBV30 and TRBJ1-2; D remains unclear. The V and J ends lost 0 bases and 8 bases respectively, with 13 bases between them. Germline V gene lookup returns CDR1 GTSNPN and CDR2 SVGIG (reference sequence). The CDR3 runs 13 residues.

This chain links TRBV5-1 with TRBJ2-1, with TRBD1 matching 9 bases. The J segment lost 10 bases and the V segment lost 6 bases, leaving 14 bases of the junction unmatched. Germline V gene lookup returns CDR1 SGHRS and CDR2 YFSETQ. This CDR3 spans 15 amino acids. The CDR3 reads CASIETGGKVGEQFF. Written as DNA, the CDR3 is TGCGCCAGCATCGAAACAGGGGGCAAGGTTGGGGAGCAGTTCTTC.

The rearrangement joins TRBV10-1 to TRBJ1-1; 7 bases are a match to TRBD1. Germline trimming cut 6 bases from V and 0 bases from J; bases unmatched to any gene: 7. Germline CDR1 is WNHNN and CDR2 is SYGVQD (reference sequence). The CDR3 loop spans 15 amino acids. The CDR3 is CASSPRQGLNTEAFF. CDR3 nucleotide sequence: TGCGCCAGCAGCCCCAGACAGGGCTTGAACACTGAAGCTTTCTTT.

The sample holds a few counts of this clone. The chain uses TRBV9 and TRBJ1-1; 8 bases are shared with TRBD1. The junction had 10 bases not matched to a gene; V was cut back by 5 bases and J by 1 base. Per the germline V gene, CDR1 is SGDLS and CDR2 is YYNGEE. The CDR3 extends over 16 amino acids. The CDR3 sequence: CASSPTQGARNTEAFF. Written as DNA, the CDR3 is TGTGCCAGCAGTCCCACCCAGGGGGCTCGGAACACTGAAGCTTTCTTT. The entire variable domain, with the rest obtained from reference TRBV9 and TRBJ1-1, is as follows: DSGVTQTPKHLITATGQRVTLRCSPRSGDLSVYWYQQSLDQGLQFLIQYYNGEERAKGNILERFSAQQFPDLHSELNLSSLELGDSALYFCASSPTQGARNTEAFFGQGTRLTVV.

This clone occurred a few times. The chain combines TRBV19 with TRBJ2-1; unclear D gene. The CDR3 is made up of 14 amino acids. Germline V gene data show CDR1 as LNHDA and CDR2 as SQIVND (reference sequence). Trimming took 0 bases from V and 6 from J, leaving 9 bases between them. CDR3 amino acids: CASSIDLSVNEQFF. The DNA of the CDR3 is TGTGCCAGTAGTATAGATCTATCGGTCAATGAGCAGTTCTTC.

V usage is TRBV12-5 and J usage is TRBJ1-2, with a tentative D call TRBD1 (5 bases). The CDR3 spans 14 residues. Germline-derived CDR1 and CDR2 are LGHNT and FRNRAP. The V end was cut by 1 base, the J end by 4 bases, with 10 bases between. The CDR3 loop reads CASGLARQIYGYTF. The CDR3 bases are TGTGCTAGTGGTTTGGCCAGACAGATCTATGGCTACACCTTC.

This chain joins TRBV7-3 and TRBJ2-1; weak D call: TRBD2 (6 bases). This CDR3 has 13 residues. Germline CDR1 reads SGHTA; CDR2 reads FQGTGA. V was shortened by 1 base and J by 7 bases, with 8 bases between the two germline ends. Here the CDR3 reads CASSLSGGNEQFF. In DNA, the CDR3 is TGTGCCAGCAGCTTAAGTGGGGGGAATGAGCAGTTCTTC.

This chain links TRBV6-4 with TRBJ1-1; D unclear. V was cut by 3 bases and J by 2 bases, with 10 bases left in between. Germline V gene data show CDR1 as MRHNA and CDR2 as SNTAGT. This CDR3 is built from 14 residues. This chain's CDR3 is CASSDGNENTEAFF. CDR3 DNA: TGTGCCAGCAGTGATGGCAACGAAAACACTGAAGCTTTCTTT.